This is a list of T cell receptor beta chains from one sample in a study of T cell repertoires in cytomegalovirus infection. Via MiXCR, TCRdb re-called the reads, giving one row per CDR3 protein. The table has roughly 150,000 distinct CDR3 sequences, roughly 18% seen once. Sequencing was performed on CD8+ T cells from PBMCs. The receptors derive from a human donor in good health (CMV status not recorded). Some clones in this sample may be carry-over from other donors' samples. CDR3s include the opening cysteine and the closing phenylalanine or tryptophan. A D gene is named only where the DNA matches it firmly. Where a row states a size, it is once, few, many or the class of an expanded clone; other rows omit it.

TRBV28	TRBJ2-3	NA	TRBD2	TGTGCCAGCAGTTTTTGGACTAGCGGCACCACTAGCACAGATACGCAGTATTTT	CASSFWTSGTTSTDTQYF
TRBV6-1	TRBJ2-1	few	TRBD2	TGTGCCAGCAGTGAAGGGGCGGGAGACCCCTACAATGAGCAGTTCTTC	CASSEGAGDPYNEQFF
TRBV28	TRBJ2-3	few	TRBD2	TGTGCCAGCACTTTCCGGGAGGGCCGGGCAGATACGCAGTATTTT	CASTFREGRADTQYF
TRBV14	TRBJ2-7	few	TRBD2	TGTGCCAGCAGCCAAGTTACCAGCGGGAGTAGGAACGAGCAGTACTTC	CASSQVTSGSRNEQYF
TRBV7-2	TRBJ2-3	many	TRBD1	TGTGCCAGCAGCTTAGGAAGTCGGCAGGGGGGCACAGATACGCAGTATTTT	CASSLGSRQGGTDTQYF
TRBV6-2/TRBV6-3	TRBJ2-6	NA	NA	TGTGCCAGCAGTACCCCTGGCAGCTCTGGGGCCAACGTCCTGACTTTC	CASSTPGSSGANVLTF
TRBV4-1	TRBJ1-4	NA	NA	TGCGCCAGCAGCCAAGAGATTCAGTACGAAAAACTGTTTTTT	CASSQEIQYEKLFF
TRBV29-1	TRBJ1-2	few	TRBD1	TGCAGCGTTGAGGAACGGCCCGGGACAGATGACAACTATGGCTACACCTTC	CSVEERPGTDDNYGYTF
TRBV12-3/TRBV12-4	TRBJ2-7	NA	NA	TGTGCCAGCAGTTTAGCAGCGTGGAATTACGAGCAGTACTTC	CASSLAAWNYEQYF
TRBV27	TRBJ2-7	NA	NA	TGTGCCAGCAGTTCTAGCGCCTACGAGCAGTACTTC	CASSSSAYEQYF
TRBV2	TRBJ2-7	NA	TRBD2	TGTGCCAGCAGAGCCCAGCGGGACCTTCGGGAGCAGTACTTC	CASRAQRDLREQYF
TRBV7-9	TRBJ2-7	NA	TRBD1	TGTGCCAGCAGCTCCGACAGGGGCCACGAGCAGTACTTC	CASSSDRGHEQYF
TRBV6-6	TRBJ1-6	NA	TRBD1	TGTGCCAGCAGACCGGACAGGGGGCGATCCTTAAACTATAATTCACCCCTCCACTTT	CASRPDRGRSLNYNSPLHF
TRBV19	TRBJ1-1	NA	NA	TGTGCCAGTAGTATAGGGACGGTAAAGAACACTGAAGCTTTCTTT	CASSIGTVKNTEAFF
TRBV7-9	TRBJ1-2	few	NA	TGTGCCAGCAGCTTAGTTCGGTCTCACTATGGCTACACCTTC	CASSLVRSHYGYTF
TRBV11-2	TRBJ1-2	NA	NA	TGTGCCAGCAGCGCCTCGCTCCAGGGACACTATGGCTACACCTTC	CASSASLQGHYGYTF
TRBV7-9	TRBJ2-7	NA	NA	TGTGCCAGCAGCCCCAATGACAGGAATCCCTACGAGCAGTACTTC	CASSPNDRNPYEQYF
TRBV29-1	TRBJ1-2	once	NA	TGCAGCGTTCTTGGGGTGGGGGCAGGCTATGGCTACACCTTC	CSVLGVGAGYGYTF
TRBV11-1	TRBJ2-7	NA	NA	TGTGCCAGCAGCGCAGGATCGAGGGGCGTCTCCTACGAGCAGTACTTC	CASSAGSRGVSYEQYF
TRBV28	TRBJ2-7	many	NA	TGTGCCAGCAGCTTGTTACTGGGCTACGAGCAGTACTTC	CASSLLLGYEQYF
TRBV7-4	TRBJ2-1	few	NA	TGTGCCAGCAGCTTAGCGCTAAACCGTTCCCACCCTGAGCAGTTCTTC	CASSLALNRSHPEQFF
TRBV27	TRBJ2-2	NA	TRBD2	TGTGCCAGCAGTTTACGACTAGCGGGGGGGCTGGGGGAGCTGTTTTTT	CASSLRLAGGLGELFF
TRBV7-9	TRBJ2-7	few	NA	TGTGCCAGCAGCGGGACACTGCTGAGGGAGCAGTACTTC	CASSGTLLREQYF
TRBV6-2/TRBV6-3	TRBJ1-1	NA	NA	TGTGCCAGCAGTTATACAGGGTACGCTGAAGCTTTCTTT	CASSYTGYAEAFF
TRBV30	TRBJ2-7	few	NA	TGTGCCTGGAGCCCGACCGGAGGGGGGCACGAGCAGTACTTC	CAWSPTGGGHEQYF
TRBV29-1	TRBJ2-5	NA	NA	TGCAGCGTTGAAGATCTACAACGCCAAGAGACCCAGTACTTC	CSVEDLQRQETQYF
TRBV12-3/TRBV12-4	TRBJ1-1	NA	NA	TGTGCCAGCAGTGAGAGGAACACTGAAGCTTTCTTT	CASSERNTEAFF
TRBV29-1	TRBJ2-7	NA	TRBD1	TGCAGCGTTGGACAGGGCGCCTACGAGCAGTACTTC	CSVGQGAYEQYF
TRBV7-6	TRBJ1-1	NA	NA	TGTGCCAGCAGCCACCCGGACGAGGGGGTGGGGACTGAAGCTTTCTTT	CASSHPDEGVGTEAFF
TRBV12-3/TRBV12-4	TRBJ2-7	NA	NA	TGTGCCAGCTCCTTTGGGGGGAAGAGCTACGAGCAGTACTTC	CASSFGGKSYEQYF
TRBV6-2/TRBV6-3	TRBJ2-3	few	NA	TGTGCCAGCAACGACGGGACTTTCACAGATACGCAGTATTTT	CASNDGTFTDTQYF
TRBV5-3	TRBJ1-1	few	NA	TGTGCCAGCAGCTTACTTCTTGGGACTGAAGCTTTCTTT	CASSLLLGTEAFF
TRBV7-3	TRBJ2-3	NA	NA	TGTGCCAGCAGCTCTGGAAAAAGCGTTACAGATACGCAGTATTTT	CASSSGKSVTDTQYF
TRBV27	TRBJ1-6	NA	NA	TGTGCCAGCAGTTTATCCGGTGGCAGCTATAATTCACCCCTCCACTTT	CASSLSGGSYNSPLHF
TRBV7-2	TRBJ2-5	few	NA	TGTGCCAGCAGCTTAGCGCTAAACCGCAGAGAGACCCAGTACTTC	CASSLALNRRETQYF
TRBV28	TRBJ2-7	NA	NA	TGTGCCAGCACCCCGACGGCGAGCTCCTACGAGCAGTACTTC	CASTPTASSYEQYF
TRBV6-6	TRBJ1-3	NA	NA	TGTGCCAGCAGTTACCTCCCGGATGGAGGAAACACCATATATTTT	CASSYLPDGGNTIYF
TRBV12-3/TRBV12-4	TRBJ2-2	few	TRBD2	TGTGCCAGCAGCCTACTAGCGGGAGACACCGGGGAGCTGCTTTTT	CASSLLAGDTGELLF
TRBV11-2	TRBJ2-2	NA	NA	TGTGCCAGCACCCTTTGGACCGGGGAGCTGTTTTTT	CASTLWTGELFF
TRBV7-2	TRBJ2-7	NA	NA	TGTGCCAGCAGCTTGGGGGGTCCAGGAGACTACGAGCAGTACTTC	CASSLGGPGDYEQYF
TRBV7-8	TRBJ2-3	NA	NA	TGTGCCACCCATATAGCGGACGCTCTGCCAGATACGCAGTATTTT	CATHIADALPDTQYF
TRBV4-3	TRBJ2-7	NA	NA	TGCGCCAGCAGCCAGGGGATGGGAGAGCAGTACTTC	CASSQGMGEQYF
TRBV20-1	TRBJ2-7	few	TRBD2	TGCAGTGCTAGTCTAGCGGGAGGAAAGTACGAGCAGTACTTC	CSASLAGGKYEQYF
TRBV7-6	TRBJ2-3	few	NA	TGTGCCAGCAGCTTACGGTGGGGCACAGATACGCAGTATTTT	CASSLRWGTDTQYF
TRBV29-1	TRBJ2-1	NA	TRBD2	TGCAGCGTTGAAGGGAATAGCGGGAGCTCCTACAATGAGCAGTTCTTC	CSVEGNSGSSYNEQFF
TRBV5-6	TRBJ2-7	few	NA	TGTGCCAGCAGCCTCCTCTTCCGGGACATATCCTACAGAAGCTCCTACGAGCAGTACTTC	CASSLLFRDISYRSSYEQYF
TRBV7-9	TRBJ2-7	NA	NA	TGTGCCAGCAGACTTACAGGTTACGAGCAGTACTTC	CASRLTGYEQYF
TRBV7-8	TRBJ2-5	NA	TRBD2	TGTGCCAGCAGCTCCCGGACTAGCGGGGAAGAGACCCAGTACTTC	CASSSRTSGEETQYF
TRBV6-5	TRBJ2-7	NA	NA	TGTGCCAGCAGTTACTTGGGGTCCTACGAGCAGTACTTC	CASSYLGSYEQYF
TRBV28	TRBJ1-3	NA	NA	TGTGCCAGCAGTTTACCATTACAGGGAGCTGGAAACACCATATATTTT	CASSLPLQGAGNTIYF
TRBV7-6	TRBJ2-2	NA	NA	TGTGCCAGCAGCCCGGACTTTGTCACCGGGGAGCTGTTTTTT	CASSPDFVTGELFF
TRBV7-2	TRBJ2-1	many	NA	TGTGCCAGCAGCTTGAATAAACCGGGACCCCACAATGAGCAGTTCTTC	CASSLNKPGPHNEQFF